The rows below give T cell receptor beta chains drawn from one sample of a study of T-cell memory formation after mild COVID-19. One entry per CDR3 protein, called by TCRdb with MiXCR from the 5' RACE reads. The data hold hundreds of thousands of distinct CDR3 sequences, with 20% to 25% observed a single time. The sequenced sample was PBMCs or a T cell subset sorted from them (not recorded which). The source of these receptors is a man younger than 35 who had mild COVID-19 (a few samples of this study predate the infection). Cell type and time point are not known. Both conserved end residues are part of each CDR3. Each record gives: CDR3 DNA, CDR3 protein, D gene, V gene, clone size, J gene. A D gene is named only where the DNA matches it firmly. The listing skips clone size in some rows; elsewhere it reads once, few, many or a size class.

TGCGCCAGCAGCCTCGGACAGATTATGAACACTGAAGCTTTCTTT	CASSLGQIMNTEAFF	-	TRBV5-1	few	TRBJ1-1
TGTGCCAGCAAGAAAGATCAAGAGACCCAGTACTTC	CASKKDQETQYF	-	TRBV2	-	TRBJ2-5
TGTGCCAGCTCCGAACGTGGCGGCCCAAATTCACCCCTCCACTTT	CASSERGGPNSPLHF	-	TRBV6-1	-	TRBJ1-6
TGTGCCAGCAGCTTGATACCGGGGCTGCAAGAGACCCAGTACTTC	CASSLIPGLQETQYF	-	TRBV7-6	few	TRBJ2-5
TGCGCCAGCAGCCAAGTCCGGGTTTTAGGTGGCTACACCTTC	CASSQVRVLGGYTF	-	TRBV4-1	-	TRBJ1-2
TGTGCCAGCAGCGGGACAGGGGGGGAGCAGTACTTC	CASSGTGGEQYF	TRBD1	TRBV11-2	few	TRBJ2-7
TGTGCCAGCAGCGTATTCCCATCCCAGGATTCCAATCAGCCCCAGCATTTT	CASSVFPSQDSNQPQHF	-	TRBV5-5	few	TRBJ1-5
TGTGCCAGCAGCGAGGGGAATGAGCAGTTCTTC	CASSEGNEQFF	-	TRBV9	-	TRBJ2-1
TGTGCCAGCAGTTCCCCGAATGACAGATCTGAAGCTTTCTTT	CASSSPNDRSEAFF	-	TRBV27	many	TRBJ1-1
TGTGCCAGCAGTGGAGCCGGGCACACGATGGATACGCAGTATTTT	CASSGAGHTMDTQYF	-	TRBV7-2	many	TRBJ2-3
TGTGCCAGCAGCCCGACTAGCGGGGCTACGCAGTATTTT	CASSPTSGATQYF	TRBD2	TRBV7-2	few	TRBJ2-3
TGCGCCAGCAGCCAATCCGGGACCAGCACAGATACGCAGTATTTT	CASSQSGTSTDTQYF	-	TRBV5-1	-	TRBJ2-3
TGTGCCAGCAGCTTTGTGGCGGGACCCACCGGGGAGCTGTTTTTT	CASSFVAGPTGELFF	-	TRBV7-3	few	TRBJ2-2
TGCGCCAGCAGCCAAGATTGGGCAGACTATGGCTACACCTTC	CASSQDWADYGYTF	-	TRBV4-3	-	TRBJ1-2
TGCGCCAGCAGCGTGAGGGCAGGGAATTACGAGCAGTACTTC	CASSVRAGNYEQYF	-	TRBV5-1	few	TRBJ2-7
TGTGCCAGCAGTCGTTTACCAGTTGGCTACAATGAGCAGTTCTTC	CASSRLPVGYNEQFF	-	TRBV6-4	-	TRBJ2-1
TGTGCCAGCAGAAAGGCGGGGGCGGATGAAGCTTTCTTT	CASRKAGADEAFF	-	TRBV11-2	few	TRBJ1-1
TGTGCCAGCAGTGGGACGGAAAACACTGAAGCTTTCTTT	CASSGTENTEAFF	-	TRBV12-3/TRBV12-4	-	TRBJ1-1
TGTGCCTGGAGCTTGGAACCGACGGGCACTGAAGCTTTCTTT	CAWSLEPTGTEAFF	-	TRBV30	-	TRBJ1-1
TGTGCCAGCAGCTTGTTGTGGGGCAACACTGAAGCTTTCTTT	CASSLLWGNTEAFF	-	TRBV7-9	-	TRBJ1-1
TGCAGTGATCAAGGCCAAAACACCTTC	CSDQGQNTF	-	TRBV20-1	-	TRBJ1-2
TGTGCCAGCAGCTGGACAGGGGGAGCAGATACGCAGTATTTT	CASSWTGGADTQYF	TRBD1	TRBV7-9	few	TRBJ2-3
TGCGCCAGCGGGACGGGGACCTATGGCTACACCTTC	CASGTGTYGYTF	-	TRBV10-1	once	TRBJ1-2
TGTGCCAGCAGCTTACGGTGGAGTGGTCAGGGCTGGCAGCCCCAGCATTTT	CASSLRWSGQGWQPQHF	-	TRBV7-2	-	TRBJ1-5
TGTGCCAGTAGGCTTCGGGCAAGTACAGAGGGGGGCACCGGGGAGCTGTTTTTT	CASRLRASTEGGTGELFF	-	TRBV19	-	TRBJ2-2
TGTGCCATCAGTGAGTCGCGGGACAGGCTGAGATCTAGCACAGATACGCAGTATTTT	CAISESRDRLRSSTDTQYF	TRBD1	TRBV10-3	-	TRBJ2-3
TGTGCCAGCAGCGGGGGGTCGGTCGCGCAGTATTTT	CASSGGSVAQYF	-	TRBV9	-	TRBJ2-3
TGCAGCGTTGAACTAGCGGGGCCAAGCACAGATACGCAGTATTTT	CSVELAGPSTDTQYF	TRBD2	TRBV29-1	few	TRBJ2-3
TGCAGTGCCTCTCGGGGGGAAAGCTACACCTTC	CSASRGESYTF	-	TRBV20-1	few	TRBJ1-2
TGTGCCAGCATGAAGCAGGATGTCACAGATACGCAGTATTTT	CASMKQDVTDTQYF	-	TRBV6-6	-	TRBJ2-3
TGTGCCAGCAGCTTATCCAGCCCCCGAGAGACCCAGTACTTC	CASSLSSPRETQYF	-	TRBV7-9	few	TRBJ2-5
TGTGCCAGCAGTTTATCGACAGGCACCTACGAGCAGTACTTC	CASSLSTGTYEQYF	-	TRBV27	-	TRBJ2-7
TGTGCCAGCAGTTTCCAGGACAGGGGGCTCTCTGAAGCTTTCTTT	CASSFQDRGLSEAFF	TRBD1	TRBV12-3/TRBV12-4	-	TRBJ1-1
TGTGCCAGCAGCTACAGTGGGACAGGGGGGACTGAAGCTTTCTTT	CASSYSGTGGTEAFF	TRBD1	TRBV5-5	few	TRBJ1-1
TGTGCCAGCAGTTCCTCGGCTAGCGGGGTCGCCGGGGAGCTGTTTTTT	CASSSSASGVAGELFF	TRBD2	TRBV12-3/TRBV12-4	-	TRBJ2-2
TGTGCCAGCAGCCGGGGGGACAAGTGGCAGCCCCAGCATTTT	CASSRGDKWQPQHF	-	TRBV5-5	few	TRBJ1-5
TGCGCCAGCAGCCCGGGGTCCCAAGAGACCCAGTACTTC	CASSPGSQETQYF	-	TRBV18	many	TRBJ2-5
TGTGCCAGCAGCTCCGGACAGGGCGTCAGCACAGATACGCAGTATTTT	CASSSGQGVSTDTQYF	TRBD1	TRBV5-5	-	TRBJ2-3
TGTGCCAGCAGCCAAGATGGGCTAGCGGGGGAGCAGTTCTTC	CASSQDGLAGEQFF	TRBD2	TRBV4-2	-	TRBJ2-1
TGTGCCAGCAGCCGTCGGAGTCTCACAGATACGCAGTATTTT	CASSRRSLTDTQYF	-	TRBV7-2	few	TRBJ2-3
TGTGCCAGCAGCCAAGATCCCGGTGGGGTTCAGCCCCAGCATTTT	CASSQDPGGVQPQHF	-	TRBV4-2	few	TRBJ1-5
TGTGCCAGCAGTATACAGGGATCGGAGGGCTACACCTTC	CASSIQGSEGYTF	-	TRBV2	few	TRBJ1-2
TGCAGCGTTCGGGGCAGGGCGGGCACCGGGGAGCTGTTTTTT	CSVRGRAGTGELFF	-	TRBV29-1	few	TRBJ2-2
TGCGCCAGCAGCCAAGACCGGGTATTCGCAGATACGCAGTATTTT	CASSQDRVFADTQYF	-	TRBV4-1	-	TRBJ2-3
TGCAGTGCTAGAGCCGGGACAGGGGGTTCAGATACGCAGTATTTT	CSARAGTGGSDTQYF	TRBD1	TRBV20-1	few	TRBJ2-3
TGTGCCAGCAGCGTCCGGGACTCGGGAAAGCAAGAGACCCAGTACTTC	CASSVRDSGKQETQYF	-	TRBV13	-	TRBJ2-5
TGCGCCAGCAGCTTAGGCGGAGGAGGTGGAGCTTTCTTT	CASSLGGGGGAFF	-	TRBV5-1	-	TRBJ1-1
TGTGCCAGCAGCCCGGACAGCTATGGCTACACCTTC	CASSPDSYGYTF	-	TRBV7-9	-	TRBJ1-2
TGCGCCAGCAGCGAAATCGGTGGCGTTGGGGGGCAGTTCTTC	CASSEIGGVGGQFF	-	TRBV4-3	-	TRBJ2-1
TGCGCCAGCAGTGATGTACAGAGCAATCAGCCCCAGCATTTT	CASSDVQSNQPQHF	-	TRBV10-2	few	TRBJ1-5
TGTGCCAGCAGCTTGAAACGACAGGGCTATGGCTACACCTTC	CASSLKRQGYGYTF	TRBD1	TRBV5-6	few	TRBJ1-2
TGCGCCAGCACCCAGGGTGGGAGTAACTATGGCTACACCTTC	CASTQGGSNYGYTF	-	TRBV5-1	few	TRBJ1-2
TGCGCCAGCAGGCCCCCTGGGACTAGCGGGGGAGTCAATGAGCAGTTCTTC	CASRPPGTSGGVNEQFF	TRBD2	TRBV10-2	-	TRBJ2-1
TGTGCCAGCAGCTTAGTCGTACAGGGGAATTCACCCCTCCACTTT	CASSLVVQGNSPLHF	TRBD1	TRBV11-2	few	TRBJ1-6
TGTGCCAGCAGCGAAGTTCGGACCTACGAGCAGTACTTC	CASSEVRTYEQYF	-	TRBV7-9	few	TRBJ2-7